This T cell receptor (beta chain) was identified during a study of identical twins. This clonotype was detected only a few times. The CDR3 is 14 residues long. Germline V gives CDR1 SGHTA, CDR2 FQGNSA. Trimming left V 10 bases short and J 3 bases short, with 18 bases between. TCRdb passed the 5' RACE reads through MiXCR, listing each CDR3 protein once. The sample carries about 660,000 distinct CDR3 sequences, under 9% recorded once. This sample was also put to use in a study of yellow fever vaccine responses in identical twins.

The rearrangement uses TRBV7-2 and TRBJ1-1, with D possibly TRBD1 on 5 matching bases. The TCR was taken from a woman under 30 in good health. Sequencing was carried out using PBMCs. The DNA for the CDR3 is TGTGCCACCCTCCCGAGCAGGGTCCACACTGAAGCTTTCTTT. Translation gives CATLPSRVHTEAFF. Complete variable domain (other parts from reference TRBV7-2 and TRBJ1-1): GAGVSQSPSNKVTEKGKDVELRCDPISGHTALYWYRQSLGQGLEFLIYFQGNSAPDKSGLPSDRFSAERTGGSVSTLTIQRTQQEDSAVYLCATLPSRVHTEAFFGQGTRLTVV.